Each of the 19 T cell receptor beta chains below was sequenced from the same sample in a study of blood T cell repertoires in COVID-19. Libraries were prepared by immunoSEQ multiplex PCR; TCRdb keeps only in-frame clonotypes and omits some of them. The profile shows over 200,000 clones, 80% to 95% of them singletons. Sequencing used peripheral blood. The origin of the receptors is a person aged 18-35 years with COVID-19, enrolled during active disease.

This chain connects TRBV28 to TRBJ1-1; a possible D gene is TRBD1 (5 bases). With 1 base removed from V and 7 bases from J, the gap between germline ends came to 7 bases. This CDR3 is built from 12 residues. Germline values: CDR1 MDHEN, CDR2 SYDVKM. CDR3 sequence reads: CASSLFQGEAFF. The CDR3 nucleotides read TGTGCCAGCAGTTTATTTCAGGGTGAAGCTTTCTTT.

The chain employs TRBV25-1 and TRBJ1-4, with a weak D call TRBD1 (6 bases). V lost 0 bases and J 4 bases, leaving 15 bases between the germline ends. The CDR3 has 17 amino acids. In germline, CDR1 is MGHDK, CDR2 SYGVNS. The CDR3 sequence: CASSEYWGGRGNEKLFF. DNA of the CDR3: TGTGCCAGCAGTGAATACTGGGGGGGCCGGGGTAATGAAAAACTGTTTTTT.

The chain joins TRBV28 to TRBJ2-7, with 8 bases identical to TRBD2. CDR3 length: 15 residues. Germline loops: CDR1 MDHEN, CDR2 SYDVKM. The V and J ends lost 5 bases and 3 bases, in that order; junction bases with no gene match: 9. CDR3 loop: CASSQTSGDIYEQYF. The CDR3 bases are TGTGCCAGCAGTCAAACTAGCGGAGACATCTACGAGCAGTACTTC.

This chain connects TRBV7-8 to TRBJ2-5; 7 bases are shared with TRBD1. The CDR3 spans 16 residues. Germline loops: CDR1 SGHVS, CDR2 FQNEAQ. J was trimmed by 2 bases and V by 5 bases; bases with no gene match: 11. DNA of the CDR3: TGTGCCAGCAGCCCCGGCAGGGGGTCGAGGCAAGAGACCCAGTACTTC. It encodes CASSPGRGSRQETQYF.

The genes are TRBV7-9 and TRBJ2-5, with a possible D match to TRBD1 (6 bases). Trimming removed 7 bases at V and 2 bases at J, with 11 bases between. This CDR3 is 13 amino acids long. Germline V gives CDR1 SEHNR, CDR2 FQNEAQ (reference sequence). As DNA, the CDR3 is TGTGCCAGCATCTCAGGGGTTCAAGAGACCCAGTACTTC. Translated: CASISGVQETQYF.

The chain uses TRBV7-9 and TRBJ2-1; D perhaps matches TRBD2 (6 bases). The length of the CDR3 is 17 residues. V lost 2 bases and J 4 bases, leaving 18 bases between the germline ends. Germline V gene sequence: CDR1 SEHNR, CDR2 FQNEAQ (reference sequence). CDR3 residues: CASSLNRQLARYNEQFF. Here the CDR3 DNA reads TGTGCCAGCAGCTTAAACCGCCAGCTAGCGAGATACAATGAGCAGTTCTTC. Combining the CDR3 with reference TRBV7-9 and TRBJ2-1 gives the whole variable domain DTGVSQNPRHKITKRGQNVTFRCDPISEHNRLYWYRQTLGQGPEFLTYFQNEAQLEKSRLLSDRFSAERPKGSFSTLEIQRTEQGDSAMYLCASSLNRQLARYNEQFFGPGTRLTVL.

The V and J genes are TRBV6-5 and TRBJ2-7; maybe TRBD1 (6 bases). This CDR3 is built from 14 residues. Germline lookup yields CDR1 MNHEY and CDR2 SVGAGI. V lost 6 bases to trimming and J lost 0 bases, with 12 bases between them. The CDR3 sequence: CASRLRDTSYEQYF. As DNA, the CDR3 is TGTGCCAGCAGGCTCCGGGACACCTCCTACGAGCAGTACTTC.

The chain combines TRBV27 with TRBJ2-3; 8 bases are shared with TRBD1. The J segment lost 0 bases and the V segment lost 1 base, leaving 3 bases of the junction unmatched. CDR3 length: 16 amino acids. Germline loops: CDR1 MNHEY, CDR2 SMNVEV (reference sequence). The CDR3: CASSLYGTGSTDTQYF. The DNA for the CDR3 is TGTGCCAGCAGTTTATACGGGACAGGCAGCACAGATACGCAGTATTTT.

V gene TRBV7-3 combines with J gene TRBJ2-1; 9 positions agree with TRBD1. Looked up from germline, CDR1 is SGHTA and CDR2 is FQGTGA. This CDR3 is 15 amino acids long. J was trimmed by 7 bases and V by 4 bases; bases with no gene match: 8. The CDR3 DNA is TGTGCCAGCAGCTCCGGGACAGGGCTAGGGAATGAGCAGTTCTTC. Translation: CASSSGTGLGNEQFF. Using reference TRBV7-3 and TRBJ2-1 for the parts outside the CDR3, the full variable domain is GAGVSQTPSNKVTEKGKYVELRCDPISGHTALYWYRQSLGQGPEFLIYFQGTGAADDSGLPNDRFFAVRPEGSVSTLKIQRTERGDSAVYLCASSSGTGLGNEQFFGPGTRLTVL.

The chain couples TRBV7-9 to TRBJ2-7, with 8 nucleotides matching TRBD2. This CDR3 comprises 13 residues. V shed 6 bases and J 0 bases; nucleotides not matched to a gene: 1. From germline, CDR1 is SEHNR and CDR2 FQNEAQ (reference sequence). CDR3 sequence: CASRSGSSYEQYF. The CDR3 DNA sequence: TGTGCCAGCAGGAGCGGGAGCTCCTACGAGCAGTACTTC.

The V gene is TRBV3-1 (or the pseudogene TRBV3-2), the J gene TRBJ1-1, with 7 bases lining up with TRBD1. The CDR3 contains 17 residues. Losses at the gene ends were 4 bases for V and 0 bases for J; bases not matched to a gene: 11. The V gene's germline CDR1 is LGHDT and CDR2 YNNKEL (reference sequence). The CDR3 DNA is TGTGCCAGCAGCCCGAACAGGGGTCGTTACATGAACACTGAAGCTTTCTTT. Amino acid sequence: CASSPNRGRYMNTEAFF.

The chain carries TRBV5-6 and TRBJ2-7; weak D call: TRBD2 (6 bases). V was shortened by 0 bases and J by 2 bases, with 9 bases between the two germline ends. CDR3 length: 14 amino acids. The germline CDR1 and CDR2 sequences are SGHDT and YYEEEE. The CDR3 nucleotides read TGTGCCAGCAGCTTGGCGGGAGCCCCCTACGAGCAGTACTTC. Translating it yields CASSLAGAPYEQYF. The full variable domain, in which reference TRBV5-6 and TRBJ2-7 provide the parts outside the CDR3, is DAGVTQSPTHLIKTRGQQVTLRCSPKSGHDTVSWYQQALGQGPQFIFQYYEEEERQRGNFPDRFSGHQFPNYSSELNVNALLLGDSALYLCASSLAGAPYEQYFGPGTRLTVT.

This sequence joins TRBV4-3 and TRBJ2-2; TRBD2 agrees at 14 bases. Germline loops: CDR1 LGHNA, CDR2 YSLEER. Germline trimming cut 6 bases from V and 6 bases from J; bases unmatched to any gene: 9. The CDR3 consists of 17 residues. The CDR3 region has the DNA TGCGCCAGCAGTCCGGGACTAGCGGGAGTCGGCGCCGGGGAGCTGTTTTTT. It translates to CASSPGLAGVGAGELFF.

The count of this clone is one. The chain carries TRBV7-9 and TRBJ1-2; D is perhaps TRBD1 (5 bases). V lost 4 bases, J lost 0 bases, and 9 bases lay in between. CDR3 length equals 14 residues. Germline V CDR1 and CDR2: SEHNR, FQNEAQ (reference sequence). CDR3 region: CASSWDSANYGYTF. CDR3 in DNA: TGTGCCAGCAGCTGGGACTCCGCTAACTATGGCTACACCTTC. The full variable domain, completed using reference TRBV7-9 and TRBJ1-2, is DTGVSQNPRHKITKRGQNVTFRCDPISEHNRLYWYRQTLGQGPEFLTYFQNEAQLEKSRLLSDRFSAERPKGSFSTLEIQRTEQGDSAMYLCASSWDSANYGYTFGSGTRLTVV.

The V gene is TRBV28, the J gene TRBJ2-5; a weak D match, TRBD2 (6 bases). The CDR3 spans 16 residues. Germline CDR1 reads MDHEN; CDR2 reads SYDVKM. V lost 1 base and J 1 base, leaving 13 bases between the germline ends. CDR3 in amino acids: CASSLYAGGAQETQYF. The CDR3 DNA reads TGTGCCAGCAGTTTATACGCCGGGGGTGCCCAAGAGACCCAGTACTTC.

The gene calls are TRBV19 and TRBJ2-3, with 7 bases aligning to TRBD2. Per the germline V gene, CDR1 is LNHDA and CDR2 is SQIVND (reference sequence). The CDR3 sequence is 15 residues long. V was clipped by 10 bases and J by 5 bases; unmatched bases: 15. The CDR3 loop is CATRRDYHTKDTQYF. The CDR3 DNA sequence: TGTGCCACTAGAAGGGACTACCACACAAAAGATACGCAGTATTTT.

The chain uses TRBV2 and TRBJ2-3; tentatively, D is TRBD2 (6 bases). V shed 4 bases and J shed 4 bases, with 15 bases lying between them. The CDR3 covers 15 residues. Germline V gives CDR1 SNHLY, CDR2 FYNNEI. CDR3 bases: TGTGCCAGCAGTGTATTTGCCGGGAGCGCAGATACGCAGTATTTT. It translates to CASSVFAGSADTQYF.

CDR3 sequence reads: CASSLTGGANEKLFF. Written as DNA, the CDR3 is TGTGCCAGCTCCCTGACCGGCGGCGCTAATGAAAAACTGTTTTTT. V usage is TRBV18 and J usage is TRBJ1-4, with no clear D. Trimming cost V 6 bases and J 3 bases, with 14 bases left between them. The CDR3 is made up of 15 amino acids. The germline V gene has CDR1 KGHSH and CDR2 LQKENI.

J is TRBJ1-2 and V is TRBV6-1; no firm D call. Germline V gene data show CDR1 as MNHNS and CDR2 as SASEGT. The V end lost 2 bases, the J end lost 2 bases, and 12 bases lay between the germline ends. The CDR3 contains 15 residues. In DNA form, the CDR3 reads TGTGCCAGCAGTGAACTACGCGAATACAACTATGGCTACACCTTC. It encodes CASSELREYNYGYTF.